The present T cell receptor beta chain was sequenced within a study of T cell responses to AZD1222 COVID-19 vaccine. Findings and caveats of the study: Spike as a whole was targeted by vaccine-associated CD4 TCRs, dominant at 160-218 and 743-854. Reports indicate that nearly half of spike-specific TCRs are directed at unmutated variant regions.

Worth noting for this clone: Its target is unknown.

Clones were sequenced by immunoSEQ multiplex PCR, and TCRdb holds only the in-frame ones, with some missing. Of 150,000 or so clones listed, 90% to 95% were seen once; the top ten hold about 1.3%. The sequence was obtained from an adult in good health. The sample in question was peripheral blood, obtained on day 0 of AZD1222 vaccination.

In nucleotides, the CDR3 is TGTGCCAGCAGCTTAAAGTTTACTGGAAACACCATATATTTT. Encoded protein: CASSLKFTGNTIYF. The rearrangement links TRBV7-2 to TRBJ1-3; D is undetermined. The CDR3 has 14 residues. V gave up 2 bases and J gave up 2 bases, with 7 bases separating them. Germline-derived CDR1 and CDR2 are SGHTA and FQGNSA.